The 4 T cell receptor beta chains below were found in one sample sequenced in a study of immune characteristics of hereditary and idiopathic chronic pancreatitis. Generated by immunoSEQ multiplex PCR, the TCRdb table keeps only in-frame clones and is missing some. The sample gives over 12,000 clones, less than 85% of which show up once; 11% to 15% is in the top ten. Total pancreatectomy with islet autotransplantation was the source of the chronic pancreatitis pancreas tissue. The sequencing input was pancreas tissue with hereditary chronic pancreatitis. These receptors were taken from a human donor with chronic pancreatitis.

This clone was picked up one time. The V gene is TRBV5-8, the J gene TRBJ2-3; 14 nucleotides match TRBD2. CDR3 length equals 18 residues. Germline loops: CDR1 SGHTS, CDR2 YDEGEE. The ends lost 2 bases at V and 0 bases at J; junction bases unmatched: 5. The CDR3 region is CASSFGRLAGGSTDTQYF. Here the CDR3 DNA reads TGTGCCAGCAGCTTTGGTCGACTAGCGGGGGGGAGCACAGATACGCAGTATTTT.

V usage is TRBV7-2 and J usage is TRBJ2-5; the D is unclear. The germline gives CDR1 SGHTA, CDR2 FQGNSA. Trimming took 2 bases from V and 5 from J, leaving 12 bases between them. CDR3 length equals 14 residues. CDR3 nucleotide sequence: TGTGCCAGCAGCTTAAGTCAGGTGATGGAGACCCAGTACTTC. It translates to CASSLSQVMETQYF.

The chain links TRBV28 to TRBJ2-7, with no clear D. The CDR3 sequence is 14 residues long. Trimming shortened V by 5 bases and J by 3 bases, and 14 bases separated the two germline ends. From germline, CDR1 is MDHEN and CDR2 SYDVKM. CDR3 sequence: CASSVALFDYEQYF. For the CDR3, the DNA is TGTGCCAGCAGTGTGGCTCTCTTCGACTACGAGCAGTACTTC.

This clone was found a few times. The V and J genes are TRBV28 and TRBJ1-4; D is uncertain. Trimming shortened V by 9 bases and J by 8 bases, and 13 bases separated the two germline ends. The CDR3 loop spans 12 amino acids. Germline V gene data show CDR1 as MDHEN and CDR2 as SYDVKM. The CDR3 loop reads CASAKGWEKLFF. DNA for the CDR3: TGTGCCAGTGCAAAAGGTTGGGAAAAACTGTTTTTT.